The sequence of this TCR beta chain was determined in a study of T cells in Graves' hyperthyroidism and ophthalmopathy. This clonotype appeared a few times. CDR1 SNHLY and CDR2 FYNNEI come from the germline V gene. V was trimmed by 6 bases and J by 0 bases, leaving 9 bases between them. The CDR3 contains 14 residues. The investigators amplified TCR beta CDR3 regions from RNA transcripts. TCR CDR3 regions were first amplified by RT-PCR with HTBI primers. TCRdb re-called the multiplex PCR reads through MiXCR, storing one row per CDR3 protein. The sample records under 400,000 distinct CDR3 sequences, around 14% being singletons.

Material: blood. The clonotype was recovered from a woman aged 60-70 years with Graves' hyperthyroidism. The rearrangement links TRBV2 to TRBJ1-5; D remains unclear. CDR3 DNA: TGTGCCAGCAGCAAGACGGATAGCAATCAGCCCCAGCATTTT. Translating it yields CASSKTDSNQPQHF.